This is a list of T cell receptor beta chains from one sample in a study of T-cell memory formation after mild COVID-19. MiXCR, applied by TCRdb to the 5' RACE reads, yields one record per CDR3 protein. Counted here are 140,000 to 150,000 distinct CDR3 sequences, approximately 21% occurring once; the ten biggest clones make up around 2.4%. Sequencing used PBMCs or a T cell subset sorted from them (not recorded which). These receptors all stem from an adult woman who had mild COVID-19 (a few samples of this study predate the infection). Cell type and time point are not known. Both conserved end residues are part of each CDR3. D genes are given only for firm matches. Clone size is stated in some rows and not others, as once, few, many or a class when expanded.

>-|TRBV5-6|-|TRBJ1-6
CASSLGVLDNSYNSPLHF
TGTGCCAGCAGCTTGGGTGTTCTGGACAACTCCTATAATTCACCCCTCCACTTT
>-|TRBV6-5|few|TRBJ1-2
CASSYSGDYGYTF
TGTGCCAGCAGTTACTCAGGGGATTATGGCTACACCTTC
>-|TRBV5-1|-|TRBJ1-5
CASSLQDFNQPQHF
TGCGCCAGCAGCTTGCAGGACTTCAATCAGCCCCAGCATTTT
>TRBD2|TRBV6-5|few|TRBJ2-6
CASSSGLAGASGANVLTF
TGTGCCAGCAGTTCGGGACTAGCGGGGGCCTCTGGGGCCAACGTCCTGACTTTC
>-|TRBV7-2|few|TRBJ2-2
CASSSFSELGELFF
TGTGCCAGCAGCTCGTTTAGCGAACTCGGGGAGCTGTTTTTT
>-|TRBV20-1|few|TRBJ1-1
CSARRPGRPSEAFF
TGCAGTGCTCGCAGACCCGGACGTCCCTCTGAAGCTTTCTTT
>TRBD2|TRBV6-6|-|TRBJ2-1
CASSELAGASEQFF
TGTGCCAGCAGTGAACTAGCGGGAGCTAGTGAGCAGTTCTTC
>-|TRBV7-9|-|TRBJ2-3
CASSQYLGDTQYF
TGTGCCAGCAGCCAGTATCTCGGGGATACGCAGTATTTT
>-|TRBV6-1|-|TRBJ1-5
CASSESGARSQPQHF
TGTGCCAGCAGTGAAAGTGGCGCCCGCAGTCAGCCCCAGCATTTT
>TRBD2|TRBV7-2|few|TRBJ2-3
CASSLAGGPRTDTQYF
TGTGCCAGCAGCCTAGCGGGGGGGCCTCGCACAGATACGCAGTATTTT
>TRBD2|TRBV10-3|many|TRBJ2-3
CAISDWSGGPDTQYF
TGTGCCATCAGTGATTGGAGCGGGGGTCCAGATACGCAGTATTTT
>TRBD2|TRBV6-5|few|TRBJ2-5
CASSSIPSGLAGKETQYF
TGTGCCAGCAGTTCTATTCCTTCGGGACTAGCGGGAAAAGAGACCCAGTACTTC
>-|TRBV24-1|few|TRBJ1-1
CATSDGRGARTEAFF
TGTGCCACCAGTGACGGACGGGGGGCCCGTACTGAAGCTTTCTTT
>-|TRBV29-1|few|TRBJ1-5
CSVEVDSNQPQHF
TGCAGCGTTGAAGTTGACAGCAATCAGCCCCAGCATTTT
>-|TRBV12-3/TRBV12-4|-|TRBJ1-1
CASSFGGDTEAFF
TGTGCCAGCAGTTTCGGCGGTGACACTGAAGCTTTCTTT
>-|TRBV7-8|-|TRBJ2-5
CASSLGTAQETQYF
TGTGCCAGCAGCTTAGGCACCGCCCAAGAGACCCAGTACTTC
>-|TRBV12-3/TRBV12-4|-|TRBJ1-5
CASSLDTVNQPQHF
TGTGCCAGCAGTTTAGATACAGTCAATCAGCCCCAGCATTTT
>-|TRBV18|-|TRBJ2-5
CASSLVAGARETQYF
TGTGCCAGCTCACTGGTGGCGGGGGCACGGGAGACCCAGTACTTC
>-|TRBV7-9|-|TRBJ2-3
CASSLDQSTDTQYF
TGTGCCAGCAGCTTAGACCAGTCAACAGATACGCAGTATTTT
>-|TRBV11-3|-|TRBJ1-1
CASSLSGDTEAFF
TGTGCCAGCAGCCTGTCGGGGGACACTGAAGCTTTCTTT
>-|TRBV2|-|TRBJ2-5
CASNRAGQETQYF
TGTGCCAGCAATAGGGCAGGCCAAGAGACCCAGTACTTC
>-|TRBV4-1|-|TRBJ2-7
CASSQPLGGQPSYEQYF
TGCGCCAGCAGCCAACCCCTGGGGGGACAGCCCTCCTACGAGCAGTACTTC
>TRBD1|TRBV3-1|-|TRBJ1-4
CAGSQFWDSEKLFF
TGTGCCGGCAGCCAGTTTTGGGACAGCGAAAAACTGTTTTTT
>-|TRBV5-1|few|TRBJ2-5
CASSREGLQETQYF
TGCGCCAGCAGCCGGGAAGGCCTCCAAGAGACCCAGTACTTC
>TRBD1|TRBV7-2|-|TRBJ2-5
CASSWTGQETQYF
TGTGCCAGCAGCTGGACAGGCCAAGAGACCCAGTACTTC
>-|TRBV5-1|-|TRBJ1-2
CASSLDRGHYGYTF
TGCGCCAGCAGCTTGGATCGGGGGCACTATGGCTACACCTTC
>-|TRBV27|-|TRBJ1-6
CASSPRQNSPLHF
TGTGCCAGCAGTCCCCGACAGAATTCACCCCTCCACTTT
>TRBD1|TRBV5-1|-|TRBJ2-4
CASRKGQGALENIQYF
TGCGCCAGCAGAAAGGGACAGGGGGCTCTGGAAAACATTCAGTACTTC
>-|TRBV5-1|-|TRBJ2-2
CASSPSQMGNTGELFF
TGCGCCAGCAGCCCCAGTCAGATGGGTAACACCGGGGAGCTGTTTTTT
>-|TRBV9|few|TRBJ1-3
CASTLESGVSGNTIYF
TGTGCCAGCACTCTCGAATCGGGGGTTTCTGGAAACACCATATATTTT